These T cell receptor beta chains were read from a single sample in a study of T cells after yellow fever vaccination. TCRdb reprocessed the 5' RACE reads with MiXCR, giving one entry per CDR3 protein. The table includes a few hundred thousand distinct CDR3 sequences, 19% detected once. Material: PBMCs, obtained 15 days after the yellow fever booster vaccination. The receptors here all came from a man aged 25-45 years who received the YFV17D yellow fever vaccine. Each CDR3 is given with its conserved first and last residue. Fields, in order: clone size, V gene, J gene, D gene, CDR3 DNA, CDR3 protein. D genes are given only for firm matches. Size is stated for part of the rows, as once, few or many counts, or as a class when the clone is expanded.

>few|TRBV7-9|TRBJ1-1|-
TGTGCCAGCAGCGGGTGGGGGTCCGCTGACACTGAAGCTTTCTTT
CASSGWGSADTEAFF
>few|TRBV20-1|TRBJ2-3|-
TGCAGTGCTAGAGATCTCCAAGCATCCCGAACTGTGGCGCAGTATTTT
CSARDLQASRTVAQYF
>-|TRBV7-6|TRBJ2-1|TRBD2
TGTGCCAGCAGCAACCGGACTAGCGGTTACAATGAGCAGTTCTTC
CASSNRTSGYNEQFF
>few|TRBV6-1|TRBJ2-1|-
TGTGCCAGCAGTGATGCCGGTCCCTCCTACAATGAGCAGTTCTTC
CASSDAGPSYNEQFF
>-|TRBV7-2|TRBJ1-2|TRBD1
TGTGCCAGCAGCCCCCCACAGGGGGCGAACGTCTATGGCTACACCTTC
CASSPPQGANVYGYTF
>-|TRBV7-3|TRBJ2-3|TRBD2
TGTGCCAGCAGCTTAGGCGGCGGGAGCCCCCCCGGTACGCAGTATTTT
CASSLGGGSPPGTQYF
>few|TRBV20-1|TRBJ2-3|-
TGCAGTGCTCGCCGCAGCGGAAGCACAGATACGCAGTATTTT
CSARRSGSTDTQYF
>few|TRBV20-1|TRBJ2-1|-
TGCAGTGCAACCGTAGGGGCCGGTGAGCAGTTCTTC
CSATVGAGEQFF
>-|TRBV3-1|TRBJ2-1|-
TGTGCCAGCAGCAATCCAGTGGGAGGGGGTCGAAATGAGCAGTTCTTC
CASSNPVGGGRNEQFF
>few|TRBV6-5|TRBJ2-5|-
TGTGCCAGCAGTTACTCGATGGGCTCACAAGAGACCCAGTACTTC
CASSYSMGSQETQYF
>-|TRBV18|TRBJ1-2|-
TGTGCCAGCTCACCTCTCGACAGGAACGAAGGCTACACCTTC
CASSPLDRNEGYTF
>few|TRBV15|TRBJ2-2|-
TGTGCCACCAGCAGAGATGGCGGGGCCGGGGAGCTGTTTTTT
CATSRDGGAGELFF
>-|TRBV12-3/TRBV12-4|TRBJ2-7|TRBD2
TGTGCCAGCAGTTTTGGCTCTAGCGGGAGTACGAGGGGCTACGAGCAGTACTTC
CASSFGSSGSTRGYEQYF
>-|TRBV5-1|TRBJ2-7|-
TGCGCCAGCAGCCGTCTCGGCGACAACTACGAGCAGTACTTC
CASSRLGDNYEQYF
>few|TRBV14|TRBJ2-7|-
TGTGCCAGCAGCCTAACACGGAGGGACGAGCAGTACTTC
CASSLTRRDEQYF
>few|TRBV20-1|TRBJ2-1|-
TGCAGTGCCCGGCAGGGGAACAATGAGCAGTTCTTC
CSARQGNNEQFF
>-|TRBV4-2|TRBJ2-5|-
TGTGCCAGCAGCCAAGATTCGCGGAACCAAGAGACCCAGTACTTC
CASSQDSRNQETQYF
>few|TRBV20-1|TRBJ2-1|-
TGCAGTGCCCGACCCGGAACAGGGCGGACCTACAATGAGCAGTTCTTC
CSARPGTGRTYNEQFF
>few|TRBV12-3/TRBV12-4|TRBJ1-3|-
TGTGCCAGCAGTTATGGCGGAAACACCATATATTTT
CASSYGGNTIYF
>-|TRBV20-1|TRBJ2-1|-
TGCAGTGCTAGATCACTCGTGGAGGGCCGGAATGAGCAGTTCTTC
CSARSLVEGRNEQFF
>few|TRBV28|TRBJ2-3|-
TGTGCCAGCAGTTTGTCGCTAGGCTTCACAGATACGCAGTATTTT
CASSLSLGFTDTQYF
>few|TRBV5-1|TRBJ2-5|TRBD2
TGCGCCAGCAGCTTGTCCCTAGCGGGGCGCCAAGAGACCCAGTACTTC
CASSLSLAGRQETQYF